A selection of T cell receptor beta chains follows, all from one sample in a study of T-cell memory formation after mild COVID-19. TCRdb recomputed calls from the 5' RACE reads with MiXCR, one row per CDR3 protein. This sample has approximately 100,000 distinct CDR3 sequences, with 8.5% to 14% found just once. Sequenced sample: PBMCs or a T cell subset sorted from them (not recorded which). The receptors were sampled from a man between 18 and 29 years old who had mild COVID-19 (a few samples of this study predate the infection). Cell type and time point are not known. Each CDR3 is given with its conserved first and last residue. Fields, in order: D gene, V gene, J gene, clone size, CDR3 DNA, CDR3 protein. D genes are given only for firm matches. Clone size is given for some rows only: seen once, a few or many times, or a class if the clone is expanded.

D: NA; V: TRBV7-9; J: TRBJ1-2; size: few; DNA: TGTGCCAGCAGCCTCGATAACAGCTATGGCTACACCTTC; CDR3: CASSLDNSYGYTF
D: NA; V: TRBV3-1; J: TRBJ1-4; size: few; DNA: TGTGCCAGCAGCCAAGATCATTGGGCAGGGAGAAATGAAAAACTGTTTTTT; CDR3: CASSQDHWAGRNEKLFF
D: NA; V: TRBV4-2; J: TRBJ2-5; size: NA; DNA: TGTGCCAGCAGCGCCCACGTTCAGGGGAAAGAGACCCAGTACTTC; CDR3: CASSAHVQGKETQYF
D: NA; V: TRBV5-1; J: TRBJ1-4; size: few; DNA: TGCGCCAGCAGCCCGGGTCGGGGAAAACTGTTTTTT; CDR3: CASSPGRGKLFF
D: NA; V: TRBV27; J: TRBJ2-1; size: NA; DNA: TGTGCCAGCAGTTTGCGGCAGGCCTACAATGAGCAGTTCTTC; CDR3: CASSLRQAYNEQFF
D: NA; V: TRBV25-1; J: TRBJ2-7; size: NA; DNA: TGTGCCAGCAGTGGGGCCAGTAGCATTTCCTACGAGCAGTACTTC; CDR3: CASSGASSISYEQYF
D: NA; V: TRBV4-3; J: TRBJ1-5; size: few; DNA: TGCGCCAGCAGCCAAGATCGACCCGCACCCCAGCATTTT; CDR3: CASSQDRPAPQHF
D: TRBD1; V: TRBV20-1; J: TRBJ2-5; size: NA; DNA: TGCAGTGCTAGGTCAGACGGGACAGGGATTGTTGGGACCCAGTACTTC; CDR3: CSARSDGTGIVGTQYF
D: TRBD1; V: TRBV5-1; J: TRBJ1-3; size: many; DNA: TGCGCCAGCAGCTCCGGGACAGATCACTCCTCTGGAAACACCATATATTTT; CDR3: CASSSGTDHSSGNTIYF
D: NA; V: TRBV12-3/TRBV12-4; J: TRBJ1-2; size: NA; DNA: TGTGCCAGCAGTTTCTCAGGGGAGGATTTGAATGGCTACACCTTC; CDR3: CASSFSGEDLNGYTF
D: NA; V: TRBV11-2; J: TRBJ2-2; size: few; DNA: TGTGCCAGCAGCGCCTCGGGGGAGCTGTTTTTT; CDR3: CASSASGELFF
D: NA; V: TRBV2; J: TRBJ2-7; size: NA; DNA: TGTGCCGTCACGGGGGCCTCCACCTACGAGCAGTACTTC; CDR3: CAVTGASTYEQYF
D: TRBD1; V: TRBV29-1; J: TRBJ2-1; size: few; DNA: TGCAGCGTCCCGACAGGGAGCTCCTACAATGAGCAGTTCTTC; CDR3: CSVPTGSSYNEQFF
D: NA; V: TRBV6-6; J: TRBJ1-1; size: few; DNA: TGTGCCAGCAGTTACGGGGTAGGGGGGAACACTGAAGCTTTCTTT; CDR3: CASSYGVGGNTEAFF
D: NA; V: TRBV5-4; J: TRBJ1-1; size: few; DNA: TGTGCCAGCAGCTTGGGGGGGCCTCTGACTGAAGCTTTCTTT; CDR3: CASSLGGPLTEAFF
D: NA; V: TRBV20-1; J: TRBJ2-3; size: few; DNA: TGCAGTGCTAGAGATTACAGCACAGATACGCAGTATTTT; CDR3: CSARDYSTDTQYF
D: NA; V: TRBV5-1; J: TRBJ1-2; size: NA; DNA: TGCGCCAGCAGCCCGGGGGTGGAAGAATATGGCTACACCTTC; CDR3: CASSPGVEEYGYTF
D: NA; V: TRBV12-3/TRBV12-4; J: TRBJ2-4; size: few; DNA: TGTGCCAGCAGTTCCCTGGGGGGCATCAAAAACATTCAGTACTTC; CDR3: CASSSLGGIKNIQYF
D: NA; V: TRBV5-4; J: TRBJ1-1; size: NA; DNA: TGTGCCAGCAGCCCAGGGAGTAGGACTGAAGCTTTCTTT; CDR3: CASSPGSRTEAFF
D: TRBD1; V: TRBV27; J: TRBJ1-1; size: NA; DNA: TGTGCCAGCAGTTTAAAGGCCGGGACAGGGGGCACTGAAGCTTTCTTT; CDR3: CASSLKAGTGGTEAFF
D: NA; V: TRBV7-2; J: TRBJ2-5; size: NA; DNA: TGTGCCAGCAGCTTTATAGGGCCCCCCAAAGAGACCCAGTACTTC; CDR3: CASSFIGPPKETQYF
D: NA; V: TRBV2; J: TRBJ2-1; size: few; DNA: TGTGCCAGCACGGCAGGGAATGAGCAGTTCTTC; CDR3: CASTAGNEQFF
D: NA; V: TRBV27; J: TRBJ1-1; size: NA; DNA: TGTGCCAGCAGCCCGGGACGGATCAACACTGAAGCTTTCTTT; CDR3: CASSPGRINTEAFF
D: NA; V: TRBV7-9; J: TRBJ2-7; size: many; DNA: TGTGCCAGCACCCACGAAGGACACCACTACGAGCAGTACTTC; CDR3: CASTHEGHHYEQYF
D: NA; V: TRBV4-1; J: TRBJ1-4; size: NA; DNA: TGCGCCAGCATCCCTATGACGGGGGCTGAAAAACTGTTTTTT; CDR3: CASIPMTGAEKLFF
D: TRBD2; V: TRBV11-2; J: TRBJ2-5; size: few; DNA: TGTGCCAGCAGCTCTCCCTTGACTAGCGGGGGCGAGACCCAGTACTTC; CDR3: CASSSPLTSGGETQYF
D: TRBD2; V: TRBV7-9; J: TRBJ2-1; size: NA; DNA: TGTGCCAGCAGCCATGGACTAGCGGGTAACTACAATGAGCAGTTCTTC; CDR3: CASSHGLAGNYNEQFF
D: NA; V: TRBV7-8; J: TRBJ2-6; size: few; DNA: TGTGCCAGCAGCTCCTACCCGGCATCTGGGGCCAACGTCCTGACTTTC; CDR3: CASSSYPASGANVLTF
D: NA; V: TRBV7-9; J: TRBJ2-1; size: few; DNA: TGTGCCAGCAGCTTTACCGGGAGCTCCTACAATGAGCAGTTCTTC; CDR3: CASSFTGSSYNEQFF
D: TRBD1; V: TRBV14; J: TRBJ1-2; size: many; DNA: TGTGCCAGCAGCCATCAGGGGGCCTATGGCTACACCTTC; CDR3: CASSHQGAYGYTF
D: TRBD2; V: TRBV7-2; J: TRBJ2-3; size: NA; DNA: TGTGCCAGCAGCTTTTTCGCGGGGGTGACTAGCACAGATACGCAGTATTTT; CDR3: CASSFFAGVTSTDTQYF
D: NA; V: TRBV4-1; J: TRBJ1-2; size: NA; DNA: TGCGCCAGCAGCCAAGGTTCAGTCCAATTCTATGGCTACACCTTC; CDR3: CASSQGSVQFYGYTF
D: NA; V: TRBV27; J: TRBJ2-6; size: few; DNA: TGTGCCAGCAGTTTGATAAGATCTGGGGCCAACGTCCTGACTTTC; CDR3: CASSLIRSGANVLTF
D: TRBD1; V: TRBV18; J: TRBJ2-7; size: NA; DNA: TGTGCCAGCTCACCGGGGACAGGAACGCCCTACGAGCAGTACTTC; CDR3: CASSPGTGTPYEQYF
D: NA; V: TRBV29-1; J: TRBJ1-1; size: few; DNA: TGCAGCGCGGTAGTTCTGGCTCGGGCTTTCTTT; CDR3: CSAVVLARAFF
D: NA; V: TRBV12-3/TRBV12-4; J: TRBJ2-7; size: NA; DNA: TGTGCCAGCAGTGGGGTTTCCTACGAGCAGTACTTC; CDR3: CASSGVSYEQYF
D: NA; V: TRBV29-1; J: TRBJ2-7; size: many; DNA: TGCAGCGTTGAAGATCGGGAAGAAGGGGAAAACTACGAGCAGTACTTC; CDR3: CSVEDREEGENYEQYF
D: NA; V: TRBV2; J: TRBJ2-3; size: NA; DNA: TGTGCCAGCAGTGGAGAGAGCAAGGTGGATACGCAGTATTTT; CDR3: CASSGESKVDTQYF
D: NA; V: TRBV4-1; J: TRBJ1-4; size: few; DNA: TGCGCCAGCGCGCAGCTACGTAATGAAAAACTGTTTTTT; CDR3: CASAQLRNEKLFF
D: TRBD1; V: TRBV12-3/TRBV12-4; J: TRBJ1-1; size: many; DNA: TGTGCCAGCAGTACAGGGGAGGGAACTGAAGCTTTCTTT; CDR3: CASSTGEGTEAFF
D: NA; V: TRBV5-1; J: TRBJ2-3; size: many; DNA: TGCGCCAGCAGCTTGATAAGGGTCGAGAGGATAGATACGCAGTATTTT; CDR3: CASSLIRVERIDTQYF
D: NA; V: TRBV6-5; J: TRBJ1-1; size: few; DNA: TGTGCCAGCAGTTACCTGTCGGGGAGGAACACTGAAGCTTTCTTT; CDR3: CASSYLSGRNTEAFF
D: NA; V: TRBV6-2/TRBV6-3; J: TRBJ2-7; size: NA; DNA: TGTGCCAGCAGTCCGGGACGGGTAAGCTCCTACGAGCAGTACTTC; CDR3: CASSPGRVSSYEQYF
D: NA; V: TRBV7-6; J: TRBJ2-3; size: few; DNA: TGTGCCAGCAGCTTTACGGGAAGAGGCTTCACAGATACGCAGTATTTT; CDR3: CASSFTGRGFTDTQYF